The present TCR beta chain was sequenced within a study of T cells in Graves' hyperthyroidism and ophthalmopathy (dated by TCRdb to between 2019 and 2020). In the study overall: Peripheral blood samples were taken at the time of initial diagnosis, prior to any treatment. Once sampling was done, hyperthyroidism patients were given methimazole at a starting dose of 30 mg daily, whereas ophthalmopathy patients were given high-dose intravenous methylprednisolone. The approximately 95 discovery patients were divided at random into training and test sets in a 7:3 ratio. According to the paper, TCR Vbeta CDR3 sequencing was carried out on 120 to 150 peripheral blood samples, which came from about 45 ophthalmopathy, under 80 hyperthyroidism and approximately 17 progressor patients. Prospective prediction of ophthalmopathy was tested in an independent validation cohort consisting of some 20 hyperthyroidism patients and approximately 16 patients who later progressed to ophthalmopathy. The study also compared thyroid tissue and blood T-cell repertoires from over 5 Graves' hyperthyroidism patients. To identify TCR V-J signatures that set the groups apart, the researchers used a discovery cohort of roughly 100 patients, made up of approximately 43 with Graves' ophthalmopathy and some 60 with stable Graves' hyperthyroidism. Overall results and qualifications from the work: In cross-validation, a model built on a 13 V-J signature told ophthalmopathy apart from stable hyperthyroidism with less than 90% sensitivity and around 81% specificity, and in testing the same model reached 80%/75%. Sample size was not statistically predetermined, and blinding of investigators to group allocation was not performed. During validation, the model predicted progression to ophthalmopathy a median of about 6.5 months ahead of onset, with more than 60% sensitivity and 72.22% specificity. Most expanded thyroid clonotypes (frequency above 0.001) were also detected in blood, suggesting blood repertoires may reflect thyroid immune responses.

This clonotype was found many times. Its cognate antigen has yet to be identified. Base qualities are not at hand, and no much larger clone is one base apart. A patient counted as having stable Graves' hyperthyroidism if no progression to ophthalmopathy occurred over 18 months of follow-up. The hyperthyroidism patients were between 18 and 65 years old and newly diagnosed, with a disease duration of less than 2 months. Patients with uncontrolled infections, other autoimmune diseases, pregnancy or lactation were excluded. Diagnoses relied on clinical symptoms, serum thyroxine and TRAb, thyroid ultrasound and orbital computed tomography. PBMCs were separated from 7.5 to 10 ml of fresh peripheral blood using Ficoll-Paque density gradient centrifugation. Total RNA was extracted with Trizol reagent, and quality was checked on an Agilent 2100 Bioanalyzer. Reading the germline V gene (reference sequence) gives CDR1 DFQATT and CDR2 SNEGSKA. V and J are truncated by 0 bases and 7 bases respectively, leaving an intervening sequence of 13 bases. Taken from cysteine to phenylalanine, the CDR3 has 14 residues. This entry keeps only the CDR3 DNA: 42 bases, framed from base 1.

The TCR beta CDR3 regions were amplified from RNA transcripts. The first round of RT-PCR for the TCR CDR3 was performed with the HTBI primer set and the Qiagen OneStep RT-PCR kit. Libraries were constructed in a second round of multiplex PCR, after which size selection and purification were performed. Sequencing of the libraries was done on an Illumina HiSeq2000 using paired-end 100 bp reads. The authors' analysis ran thus. SOAPnuke was used to process the raw data, throwing out any read that contained adapters or uncalled bases, had a mean Phred below 15, or lacked an exact constant-primer or identifier match. COPE v1.2.5 was used to merge high-quality paired reads, and clonotypes were defined as unique nucleotide sequences. Clonotypes were aligned to IMGT TRBV, TRBD and TRBJ reference segments using MiTCR v1.1. Only V-J combinations with frequency above 0.0001, covering 99.2% of repertoires, were analysed. The TCS score was defined as F50 (clonal expansion) divided by E x V (chaos), with BLOSUM62-based TCRdist calculated between CDR3 peptides within each V-J. Welch's t-statistics and random forest reduced around 520 V-J features to roughly 13, which were used in a naive Bayes classifier (R e1071). TCRdb redid the processing of the public reads, applying fastp at Q25 and MiXCR, and retained in-frame beta chains. When rows share a CDR3 protein, they turn into one entry using the most common DNA and genes. TCRdb, not the original authors, processed these V and J calls. This sample is represented by about 360,000 distinct CDR3 sequences; approximately 13% of them were singletons. The ten largest clones take up around 9.2% of the sample.

The sequenced material came from blood. The rearranged chain carries TRBV20-1 and TRBJ2-1; TRBD1 is a weak D gene call, 6 bases matching. The receptor comes from a woman aged 18-35 years with Graves' hyperthyroidism. The CDR3 region reads CSARDLLRGNEQFF. Read as DNA, the sequence is TGCAGTGCTAGAGATTTGTTGAGGGGGAATGAGCAGTTCTTC.